A selection of T cell receptor beta chains follows, all from one sample in a study of immune evolution from preneoplasia to lung adenocarcinoma. Sequencing used immunoSEQ multiplex PCR; TCRdb keeps in-frame clones, though not all of them. The data show 3,500 or so clones, 40% to 50% seen once. The sequenced material came from FFPE normal lung tissue adjacent to the tumor. Source of these receptors: a person aged 45-60 years with lung adenocarcinoma. Both conserved end residues are part of each CDR3. D genes are given only for firm matches. Not all rows give a size; the values are once, few, many and, for expanded clones, a class.

v_call	d_call	j_call	clone_size	cdr3_nt	cdr3_aa
TRBV5-1	NA	TRBJ2-3	NA	TGCGCCAGCAGCTTGGGGGGGGCCCCCACAGATACGCAGTATTTT	CASSLGGAPTDTQYF
TRBV28	NA	TRBJ1-2	NA	TGTGCCAGCAGTTTTGGGATCCGCTATGGCTACACCTTC	CASSFGIRYGYTF
TRBV6-4	NA	TRBJ2-3	NA	TGTGCCAGCAGTGAACGTCTGGCGGGCGATCTCATCACAGATACGCAGTATTTT	CASSERLAGDLITDTQYF
TRBV2	NA	TRBJ2-7	NA	TGTGCCAGCAGTGGGAGACTAGCCTACGAGCAGTACTTC	CASSGRLAYEQYF
TRBV4-1	NA	TRBJ1-1	NA	TGCGCCAGCAGCCCTAGGGGCACGGGGGACACTGAAGCTTTCTTT	CASSPRGTGDTEAFF
TRBV9	TRBD1	TRBJ1-3	NA	TGTGCCAGCAGCGTAGCAGGACAGGCCTTAAACACCATATATTTT	CASSVAGQALNTIYF
TRBV7-9	NA	TRBJ1-1	medium-sized	TGTGCCAGCAGGAGGGGTACTGAAGCTTTCTTT	CASRRGTEAFF
TRBV7-8	NA	TRBJ1-2	few	TGTGCCAGCAGCTTATGGGCCGGCAACTATGGCTACACCTTC	CASSLWAGNYGYTF
TRBV11-3	TRBD2	TRBJ2-1	NA	TGTGCCAGCAGCGGACGGAAGAAGGCGGGAGATTCCTACAATGAGCAGTTCTTC	CASSGRKKAGDSYNEQFF
TRBV6-4	NA	TRBJ1-5	few	TGTGCCAGCAGTGAACAGGGAGGTCAGCCCCAGCATTTT	CASSEQGGQPQHF
TRBV30	TRBD1	TRBJ2-3	NA	TGTGCCTCGGATTGGACAGGGGTTGCAGATACGCAGTATTTT	CASDWTGVADTQYF
TRBV2	NA	TRBJ2-3	few	TGTGCCAGCAGTGCCGGCGGACTTAGCACAGATACGCAGTATTTT	CASSAGGLSTDTQYF
TRBV2	NA	TRBJ2-5	few	TGTGCCAGCAGTTTTCGTGAGACCCAGTACTTC	CASSFRETQYF
TRBV11-2	TRBD1	TRBJ1-6	NA	TGTGCCAGCAGCTTCGACAGGGAAGGGGGTATGGGTTTTATTTCACCCCTCCACTTT	CASSFDREGGMGFISPLHF
TRBV29-1	TRBD1	TRBJ1-3	NA	TGCAGCGGGTCAGGGGGCCCTGGAAACACCATATATTTT	CSGSGGPGNTIYF
TRBV6-6	NA	TRBJ1-3	NA	TGTGCCAGCACTACCCGAGGAAACACCATATATTTT	CASTTRGNTIYF